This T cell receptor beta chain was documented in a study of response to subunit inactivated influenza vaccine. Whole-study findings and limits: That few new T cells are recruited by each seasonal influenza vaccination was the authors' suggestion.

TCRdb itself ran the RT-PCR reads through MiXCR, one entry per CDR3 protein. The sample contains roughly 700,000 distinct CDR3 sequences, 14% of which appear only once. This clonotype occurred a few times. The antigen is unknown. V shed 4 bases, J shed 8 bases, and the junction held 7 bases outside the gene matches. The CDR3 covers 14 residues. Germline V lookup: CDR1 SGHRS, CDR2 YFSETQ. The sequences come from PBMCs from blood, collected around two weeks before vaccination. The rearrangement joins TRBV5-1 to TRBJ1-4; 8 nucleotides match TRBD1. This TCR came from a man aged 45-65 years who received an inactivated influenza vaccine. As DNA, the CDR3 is TGCGCCAGCAGCAAACAGGGGGAGAACGAAAAACTGTTTTTT. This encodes CASSKQGENEKLFF.